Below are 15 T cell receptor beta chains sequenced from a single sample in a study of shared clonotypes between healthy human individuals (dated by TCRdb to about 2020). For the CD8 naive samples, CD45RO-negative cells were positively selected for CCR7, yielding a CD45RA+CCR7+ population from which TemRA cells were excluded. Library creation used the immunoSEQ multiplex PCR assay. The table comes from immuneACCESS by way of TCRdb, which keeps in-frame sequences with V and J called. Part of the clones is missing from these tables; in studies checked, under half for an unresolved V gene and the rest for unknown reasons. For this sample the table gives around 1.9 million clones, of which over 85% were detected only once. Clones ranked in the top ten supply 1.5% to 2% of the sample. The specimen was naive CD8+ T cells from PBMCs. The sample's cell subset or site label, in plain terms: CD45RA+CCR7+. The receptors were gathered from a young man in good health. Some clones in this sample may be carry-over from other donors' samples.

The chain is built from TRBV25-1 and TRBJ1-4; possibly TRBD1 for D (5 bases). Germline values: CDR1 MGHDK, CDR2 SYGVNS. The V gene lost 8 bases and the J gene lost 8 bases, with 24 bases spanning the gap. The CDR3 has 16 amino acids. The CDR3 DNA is TGTGCCAGCTACAAGAAACCAGGGTTTGTTTTAGAAAAACTGTTTTTT. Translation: CASYKKPGFVLEKLFF.

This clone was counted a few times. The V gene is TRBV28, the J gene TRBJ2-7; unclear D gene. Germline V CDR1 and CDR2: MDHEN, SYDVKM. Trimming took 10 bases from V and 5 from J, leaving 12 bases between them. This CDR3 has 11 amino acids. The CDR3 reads CATSLLDEQYF. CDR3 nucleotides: TGTGCCACCTCCCTTTTGGACGAGCAGTACTTC.

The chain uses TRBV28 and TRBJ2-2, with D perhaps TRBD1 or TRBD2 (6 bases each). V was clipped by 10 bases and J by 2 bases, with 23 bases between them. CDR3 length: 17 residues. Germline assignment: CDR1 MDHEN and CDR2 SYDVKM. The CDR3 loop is CATRLRGEGKNTGELFF. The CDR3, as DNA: TGTGCCACTCGCTTAAGGGGGGAAGGGAAAAACACCGGGGAGCTGTTTTTT.

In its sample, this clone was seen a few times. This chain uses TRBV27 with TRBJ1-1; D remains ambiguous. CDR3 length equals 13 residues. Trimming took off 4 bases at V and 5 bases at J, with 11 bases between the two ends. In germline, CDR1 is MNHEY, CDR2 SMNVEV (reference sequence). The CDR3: CASSWAPGTEAFF. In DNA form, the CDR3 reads TGTGCCAGCAGTTGGGCCCCGGGGACTGAAGCTTTCTTT.

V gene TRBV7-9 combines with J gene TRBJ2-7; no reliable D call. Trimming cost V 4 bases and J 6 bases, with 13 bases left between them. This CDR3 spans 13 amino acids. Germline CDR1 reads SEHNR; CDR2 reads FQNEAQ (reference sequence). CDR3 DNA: TGTGCCAGCAGCTCGGGCCCTCAGAGCGAGCAGTACTTC. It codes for CASSSGPQSEQYF.

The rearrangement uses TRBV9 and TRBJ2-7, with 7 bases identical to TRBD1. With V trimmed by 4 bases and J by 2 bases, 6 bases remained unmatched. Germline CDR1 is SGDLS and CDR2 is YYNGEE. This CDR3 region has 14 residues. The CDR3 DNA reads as TGTGCCAGCAGCCCAGGGGGACAGACCTACGAGCAGTACTTC. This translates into CASSPGGQTYEQYF.

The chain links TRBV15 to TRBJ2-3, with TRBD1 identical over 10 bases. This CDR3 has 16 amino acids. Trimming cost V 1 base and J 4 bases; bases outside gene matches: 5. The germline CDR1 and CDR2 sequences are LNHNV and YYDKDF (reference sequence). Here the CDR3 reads CATSRVRDRGPDTQYF. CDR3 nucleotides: TGTGCCACCAGCAGAGTACGGGACAGGGGTCCAGATACGCAGTATTTT.

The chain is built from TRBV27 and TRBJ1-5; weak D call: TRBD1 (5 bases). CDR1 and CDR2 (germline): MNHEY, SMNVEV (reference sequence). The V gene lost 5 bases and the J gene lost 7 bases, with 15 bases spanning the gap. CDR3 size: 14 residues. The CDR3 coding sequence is TGTGCCAGCAGTCCAACAGGAAGAGGGCAGCCCCAGCATTTT. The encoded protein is CASSPTGRGQPQHF.

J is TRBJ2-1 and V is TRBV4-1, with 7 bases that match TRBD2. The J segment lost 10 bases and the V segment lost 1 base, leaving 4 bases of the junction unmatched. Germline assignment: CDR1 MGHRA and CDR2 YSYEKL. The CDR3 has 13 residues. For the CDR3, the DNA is TGCGCCAGCAGCCAAGCTTCGCGGGAGGAGCAGTTCTTC. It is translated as CASSQASREEQFF.

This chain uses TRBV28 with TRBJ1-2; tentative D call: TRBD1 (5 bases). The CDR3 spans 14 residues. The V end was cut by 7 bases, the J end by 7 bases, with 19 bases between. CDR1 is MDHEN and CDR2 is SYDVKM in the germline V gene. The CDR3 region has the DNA TGTGCCAGCACCGAAACTGGGGACGAAGGTGGCTACACCTTC. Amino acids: CASTETGDEGGYTF.

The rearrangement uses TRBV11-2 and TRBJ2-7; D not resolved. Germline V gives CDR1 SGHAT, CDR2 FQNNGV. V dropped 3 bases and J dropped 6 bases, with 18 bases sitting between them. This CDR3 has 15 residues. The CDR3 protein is CASSLSMTLFPEQYF. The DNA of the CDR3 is TGTGCCAGCAGCTTGAGCATGACCTTATTCCCCGAGCAGTACTTC.

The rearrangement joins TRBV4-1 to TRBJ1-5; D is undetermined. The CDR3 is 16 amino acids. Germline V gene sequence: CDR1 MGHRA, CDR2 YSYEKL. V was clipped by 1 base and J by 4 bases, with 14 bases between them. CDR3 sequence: CASSQAAVSSNQPQHF. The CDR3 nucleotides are TGCGCCAGCAGCCAAGCGGCGGTCTCGTCAAATCAGCCCCAGCATTTT.

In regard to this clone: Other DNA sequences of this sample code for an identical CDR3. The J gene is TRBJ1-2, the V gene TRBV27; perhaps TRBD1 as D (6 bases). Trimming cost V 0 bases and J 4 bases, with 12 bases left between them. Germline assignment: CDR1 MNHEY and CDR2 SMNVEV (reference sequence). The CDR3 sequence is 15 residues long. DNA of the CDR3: TGTGCCAGCAGTTTATCCGGGGGCGCGGGCTATGGCTACACCTTC. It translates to CASSLSGGAGYGYTF.

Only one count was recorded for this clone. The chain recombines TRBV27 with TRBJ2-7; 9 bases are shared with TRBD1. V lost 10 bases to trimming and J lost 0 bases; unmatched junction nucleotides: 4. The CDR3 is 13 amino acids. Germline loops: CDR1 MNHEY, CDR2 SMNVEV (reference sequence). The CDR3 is CATRDRVSYEQYF. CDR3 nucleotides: TGTGCCACCCGGGACAGGGTCTCCTACGAGCAGTACTTC.

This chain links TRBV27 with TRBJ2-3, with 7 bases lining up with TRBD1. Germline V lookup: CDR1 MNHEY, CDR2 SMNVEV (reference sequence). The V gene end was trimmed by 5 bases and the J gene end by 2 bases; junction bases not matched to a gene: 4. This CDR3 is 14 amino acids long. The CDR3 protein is CASSATGVTDTQYF. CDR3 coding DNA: TGTGCCAGCAGTGCAACAGGGGTCACAGATACGCAGTATTTT.